This T cell receptor (beta chain) was captured in a study of Graves' ophthalmopathy and Graves' hyperthyroidism (dated by TCRdb to 2016 to 2018). Concerning the study at large: Peripheral blood samples were taken at the time of initial diagnosis, before any treatment was given. To tell Graves' ophthalmopathy apart from Graves' hyperthyroidism, and to predict which patients would progress to ophthalmopathy, the study relied on TCR beta repertoire signatures. In total, around 140 blood samples were TCR-sequenced: fewer than 50 ophthalmopathy, some 75 hyperthyroidism and approximately 17 hyperthyroidism-to-ophthalmopathy patients. A discovery set of more than 90 patients (around 45 ophthalmopathy, 57 stable hyperthyroidism) was enrolled to explore V-J signatures distinguishing ophthalmopathy from hyperthyroidism. An independent validation cohort comprised 18 hyperthyroidism patients and roughly 15 patients who later progressed from hyperthyroidism to ophthalmopathy. T-cell repertoires of thyroid tissue and blood were compared in over 5 hyperthyroidism patients. After sampling, hyperthyroidism patients received methimazole starting at 30 mg daily, and ophthalmopathy patients received high-dose intravenous methylprednisolone. The approximately 95 discovery patients were divided at random into training and test sets in a 7:3 ratio.

TCR beta CDR3 regions were amplified from RNA transcripts for repertoire sequencing. The first round of RT-PCR was done with HTBI primers and the Qiagen OneStep RT-PCR kit, and was followed by a second round of multiplex PCR, then size selection and purification. Libraries were sequenced on an Illumina HiSeq2000 using paired-end 100 bp reads. As for the authors' bioinformatics: SOAPnuke was used to process the reads, removing any read that contained adapters or uncalled bases, had a mean Phred below 15, or lacked an exact match to the constant primer or identifier. COPE v1.2.5 was used to merge the high-quality paired reads. Each unique nucleotide sequence was defined as a clonotype, and clonotypes were aligned to IMGT TRB V, D and J references with MiTCR v1.1. Only V-J combinations with frequency above 0.0001 were analysed, covering around 99% of repertoires. For each V-J combination, a TCR clonal expansion and chaos score was defined as the ratio of F50 clonal expansion to chaos observed in the TCRdist matrix. Features were reduced by Welch's t-statistics and random forest to over 10 V-J combinations, which fed a naive Bayes classifier. The Morisita-Horn index was used to measure how similar the thyroid and blood repertoires were. TCRdb trimmed the raw reads at Q25, called clones with MiXCR and kept productive beta chains. Identical CDR3 proteins give one entry, which carries the most common genes and DNA. Clone size and V and J calls follow TCRdb, not the original study. The sample table records hundreds of thousands of distinct CDR3 sequences; approximately 21% of these occur just once. Together, the top ten hold under 3.5% of the sample.

This clonotype is medium-sized (0.01 to 0.1%) in its sample. What antigen it recognizes has not been identified. Per-nucleotide qualities are absent, and no much larger clonotype sits a single base away. CDR1 and CDR2 were assigned from the germline V gene as MGHDK and SYGVNS. Inclusive of the bounding cysteine and phenylalanine, the CDR3 is 14 residues long. The kept DNA is CDR3 alone, 42 bases in frame from the first base. After removal of 6 bases from V and 6 bases from J, the junction retains 8 bases not matched to a gene. Overall results and qualifications from the work: Among expanded thyroid clonotypes with frequency above 0.001, most also showed up in blood, which suggests that blood repertoires may reflect the thyroid immune response. No statistical method was used to set the sample size in advance, and the investigators knew which group each participant was assigned to. Ophthalmopathy was separated from stable hyperthyroidism by the 13-signature model with about 89% sensitivity and less than 82% specificity in cross-validation and with 80%/75% in the test set. In validation, the model predicted ophthalmopathy progression with 70.59% sensitivity and approximately 72% specificity; fewer than 15 predicted patients were CT-confirmed with GO in a median of about 6.2 months.

Hyperthyroidism was considered stable if no progression to ophthalmopathy occurred within 18 months of follow-up. Patients with hyperthyroidism were aged 18 to 65 years, had been newly diagnosed, and had a disease duration of less than 2 months. Patients were excluded if they had other autoimmune diseases, uncontrolled infections, pregnancy or lactation. Diagnosis was based on clinical symptoms, serum thyroxine, TRAb, thyroid ultrasound and orbital computed tomography. Using Ficoll-Paque density gradient centrifugation, PBMCs were isolated from 10 ml of fresh peripheral blood. Total RNA was extracted with Trizol reagent and quality-checked on an Agilent 2100 Bioanalyzer.

The receptor was derived from a woman aged 18-29 years with stable Graves' hyperthyroidism. Donor details come from another sample of the same person, matched by shared clones. The sequenced material came from peripheral blood. Recombination joined TRBV25-1 with TRBJ2-7, and 10 bases in between align with TRBD1. DNA sequence: TGTGCCAGCAGGAGCGGGACAGGGGTAGCCGAGCAGTACTTC. This gives the protein CASRSGTGVAEQYF.